The entry that follows covers one T cell receptor beta chain sequence. This sample is drawn from a study of T-cell reconstitution after alpha-beta-depleted transplantation in children. Unique molecular identifiers were incorporated when the TCRbeta library was constructed. TCRdb re-derived calls from the PCR reads in MiXCR, one entry per CDR3 protein. Of more than 450,000 distinct CDR3 sequences in the sample, about a sixth were seen once. The TCR comes from a human donor who donated a stem cell graft to a child with acute lymphoblastic leukemia. Specimen: PBMCs from the stem cell graft donor, collected from the stem cell graft.

The CDR3 spells CASRATGRSYEQYF. The DNA for the CDR3 is TGTGCCAGCAGGGCGACAGGGCGCTCCTACGAGCAGTACTTC. This sequence joins TRBV28 and TRBJ2-7; 7 nucleotides line up with TRBD1. This CDR3 is 14 amino acids long. With V trimmed by 6 bases and J by 0 bases, 5 bases remained unmatched. CDR1 and CDR2 (germline): MDHEN, SYDVKM.